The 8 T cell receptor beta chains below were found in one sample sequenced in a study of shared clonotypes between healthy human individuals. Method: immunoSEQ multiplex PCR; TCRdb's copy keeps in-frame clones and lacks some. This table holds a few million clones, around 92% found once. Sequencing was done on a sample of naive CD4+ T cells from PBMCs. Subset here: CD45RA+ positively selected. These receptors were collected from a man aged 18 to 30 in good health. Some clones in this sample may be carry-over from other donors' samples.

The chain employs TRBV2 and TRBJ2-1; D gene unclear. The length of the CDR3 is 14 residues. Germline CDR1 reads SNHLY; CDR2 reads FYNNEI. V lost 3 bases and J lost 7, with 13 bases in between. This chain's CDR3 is CASSDARLENEQFF. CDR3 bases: TGTGCCAGCAGTGACGCGAGGTTGGAAAATGAGCAGTTCTTC.

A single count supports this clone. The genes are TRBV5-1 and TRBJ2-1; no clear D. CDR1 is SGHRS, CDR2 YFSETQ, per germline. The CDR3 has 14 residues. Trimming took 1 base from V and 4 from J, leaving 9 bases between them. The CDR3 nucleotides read TGCGCCAGCAGCTTGCGTCCACCTTACAATGAGCAGTTCTTC. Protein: CASSLRPPYNEQFF.

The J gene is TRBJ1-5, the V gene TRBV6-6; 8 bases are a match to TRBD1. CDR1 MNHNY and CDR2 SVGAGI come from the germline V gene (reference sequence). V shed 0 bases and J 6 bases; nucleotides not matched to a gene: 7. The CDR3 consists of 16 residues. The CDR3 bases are TGTGCCAGCAGTTACTCCCAGGGGGCTTATTCTCAGCCCCAGCATTTT. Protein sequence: CASSYSQGAYSQPQHF.

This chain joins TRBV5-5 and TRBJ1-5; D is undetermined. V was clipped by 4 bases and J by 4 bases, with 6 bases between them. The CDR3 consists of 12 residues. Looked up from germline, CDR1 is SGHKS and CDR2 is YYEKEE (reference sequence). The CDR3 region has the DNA TGTGCCAGCAGCGAGCCGAATCAGCCCCAGCATTTT. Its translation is CASSEPNQPQHF.

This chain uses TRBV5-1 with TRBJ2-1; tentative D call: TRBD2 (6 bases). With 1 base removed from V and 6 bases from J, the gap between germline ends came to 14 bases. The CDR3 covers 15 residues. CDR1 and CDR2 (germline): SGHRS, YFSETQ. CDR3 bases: TGCGCCAGCAGCTTGAAACTAGCTACCGGCAATGAGCAGTTCTTC. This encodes CASSLKLATGNEQFF.

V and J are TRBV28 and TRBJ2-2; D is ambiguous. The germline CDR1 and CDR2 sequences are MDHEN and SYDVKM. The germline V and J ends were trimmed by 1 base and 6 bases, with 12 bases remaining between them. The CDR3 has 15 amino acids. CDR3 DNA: TGTGCCAGCAGTTTATTTAGGGTAGTGGCCGGGGAGCTGTTTTTT. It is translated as CASSLFRVVAGELFF.

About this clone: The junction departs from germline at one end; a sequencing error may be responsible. The CDR3 DNA is TGTGCCAGCAGTTACTCACAGGGATTTAGCCATCAGCCCCAGCATTTT. Its protein product is CASSYSQGFSHQPQHF. This rearrangement joins TRBV6-6 to TRBJ1-5; a weak D match, TRBD1 (6 bases). This CDR3 comprises 16 residues. Germline-derived CDR1 and CDR2 are MNHNY and SVGAGI (reference sequence).

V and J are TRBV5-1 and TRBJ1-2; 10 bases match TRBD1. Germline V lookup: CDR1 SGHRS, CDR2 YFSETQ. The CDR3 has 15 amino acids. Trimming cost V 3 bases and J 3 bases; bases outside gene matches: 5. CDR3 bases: TGCGCCAGCAGCTCCGGGACAGGGGATCACTATGGCTACACCTTC. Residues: CASSSGTGDHYGYTF.